This is a list of T cell receptor beta chains from one sample in a study of control samples from healthy donors and cancer patients. Produced via immunoSEQ multiplex PCR; TCRdb's table is partial and in-frame only. The repertoire holds some 120,000 clones, with 80% to 90% as singletons. Sample: PBMCs. The origin of the receptors is a woman between 45 and 65 years old with colorectal cancer. The CDR3 runs from the conserved cysteine through the conserved F or W. D genes are given only for firm matches. The listing skips clone size in some rows; elsewhere it reads once, few, many or a size class.

d_gene: -; abundance: -; v_gene: TRBV29-1; j_gene: TRBJ1-1; CDR3nt: TGCAGCGTTGATTTATGGAGTACTGAAGCTTTCTTT; CDR3aa: CSVDLWSTEAFF
d_gene: TRBD1; abundance: -; v_gene: TRBV9; j_gene: TRBJ1-5; CDR3nt: TGTGCCAGCAGCCCTCGACAGGGTTTGGGAAGCAATCAGCCCCAGCATTTT; CDR3aa: CASSPRQGLGSNQPQHF
d_gene: TRBD2; abundance: -; v_gene: TRBV19; j_gene: TRBJ2-1; CDR3nt: TGTGCCAGTATGGGGACTAGCGGGCGCTACAATGAGCAGTTCTTC; CDR3aa: CASMGTSGRYNEQFF
d_gene: -; abundance: -; v_gene: TRBV6-5; j_gene: TRBJ1-5; CDR3nt: TGTGCCAGCAGGCAGGGGAGACGGGATCAGCCCCAGCATTTT; CDR3aa: CASRQGRRDQPQHF
d_gene: -; abundance: -; v_gene: TRBV14; j_gene: TRBJ2-7; CDR3nt: TGTGCCAGCAGCCCTAGTCTCTACGAGCAGTACTTC; CDR3aa: CASSPSLYEQYF
d_gene: -; abundance: -; v_gene: TRBV29-1; j_gene: TRBJ1-3; CDR3nt: TGCAGCGTTGTGGGTTGGGCTTCTGGAAACACCATATATTTT; CDR3aa: CSVVGWASGNTIYF
d_gene: -; abundance: -; v_gene: TRBV23-1; j_gene: TRBJ1-2; CDR3nt: TGCGCCAGCAGTCAATTCGGCCGAAGGGCCTATGGCTACACCTTC; CDR3aa: CASSQFGRRAYGYTF
d_gene: -; abundance: -; v_gene: TRBV2; j_gene: TRBJ1-4; CDR3nt: TGTGCCAGCAGTGAAGCGCTAGGAGGGCGGGGAGAAAGGGAAAAACTGTTTTTT; CDR3aa: CASSEALGGRGEREKLFF
d_gene: -; abundance: -; v_gene: TRBV10-1; j_gene: TRBJ2-7; CDR3nt: TGCGCCAGCAGTGACCGGGACTCCTACGAGCAGTACTTC; CDR3aa: CASSDRDSYEQYF
d_gene: -; abundance: -; v_gene: TRBV28; j_gene: TRBJ1-6; CDR3nt: TGTGCCAGCAGTGACGGGACTTACGACCTTAGCTCCTATAATTCACCCCTCCACTTT; CDR3aa: CASSDGTYDLSSYNSPLHF
d_gene: -; abundance: -; v_gene: TRBV5-1; j_gene: TRBJ2-3; CDR3nt: TGCGTCAGCAGCTTGGCCGGGGGAACCCCAGATACGCAGTATTTT; CDR3aa: CVSSLAGGTPDTQYF
d_gene: -; abundance: -; v_gene: TRBV2; j_gene: TRBJ2-3; CDR3nt: TGTGCCACGCACGGTCTTCAGAGCGATACGCAGTATTTT; CDR3aa: CATHGLQSDTQYF
d_gene: -; abundance: -; v_gene: TRBV5-1; j_gene: TRBJ1-1; CDR3nt: TGCGCCAGCAGACAGGGATCCGCGAACACTGAAGCTTTCTTT; CDR3aa: CASRQGSANTEAFF
d_gene: -; abundance: -; v_gene: TRBV5-1; j_gene: TRBJ2-6; CDR3nt: TGCGCCAGCAGCTTGTCTGCACCGGGGGCCAACGTCCTGACTTTC; CDR3aa: CASSLSAPGANVLTF
d_gene: TRBD2; abundance: -; v_gene: TRBV2; j_gene: TRBJ2-1; CDR3nt: TGTGCCAGCAGTGAAGTTTATCGGACTAGCAATGAGCAGTTCTTC; CDR3aa: CASSEVYRTSNEQFF
d_gene: -; abundance: -; v_gene: TRBV25-1; j_gene: TRBJ2-7; CDR3nt: TGTGCCAGCAAGGGGAACCAGGGCGGCGAGCAGTACTTC; CDR3aa: CASKGNQGGEQYF
d_gene: -; abundance: -; v_gene: TRBV5-1; j_gene: TRBJ2-1; CDR3nt: TGCGCCAGCAGCCCCGGGACATTTGACAATGAGCAGTTCTTC; CDR3aa: CASSPGTFDNEQFF
d_gene: TRBD1; abundance: -; v_gene: TRBV5-1; j_gene: TRBJ1-1; CDR3nt: TGCGCCAGCAGCTTATGGACAGGGGACCGCACTGAAGCTTTCTTT; CDR3aa: CASSLWTGDRTEAFF
d_gene: TRBD1; abundance: -; v_gene: TRBV28; j_gene: TRBJ1-1; CDR3nt: TGTGCCAGCAGTTCCCCCAGGGGGTACACTGAAGCTTTCTTT; CDR3aa: CASSSPRGYTEAFF
d_gene: -; abundance: once; v_gene: TRBV6-5; j_gene: TRBJ2-5; CDR3nt: TGTGCCAGCAGTTATAACACAGGGTCACGAGAGACCCAGTACTTC; CDR3aa: CASSYNTGSRETQYF
d_gene: -; abundance: -; v_gene: TRBV3-1/TRBV3-2; j_gene: TRBJ1-4; CDR3nt: TGTGCCAGCAGCGACGCACAGGGCCAACTGTTTTTT; CDR3aa: CASSDAQGQLFF
d_gene: TRBD1; abundance: -; v_gene: TRBV18; j_gene: TRBJ2-2; CDR3nt: TGTGCCAGCTCACCTGCCCAGGGGGCCGGCACCGGGGAGCTGTTTTTT; CDR3aa: CASSPAQGAGTGELFF
d_gene: -; abundance: -; v_gene: TRBV3-1/TRBV3-2; j_gene: TRBJ2-5; CDR3nt: TGTGCCAGCAGCCGGGACCCCACCGTGGGGGAGACCCAGTACTTC; CDR3aa: CASSRDPTVGETQYF
d_gene: -; abundance: -; v_gene: TRBV10-3; j_gene: TRBJ1-1; CDR3nt: TGTGCCATCAGTGACAGCGGGTTTGAAGCTTTCTTT; CDR3aa: CAISDSGFEAFF
d_gene: -; abundance: -; v_gene: TRBV7-2; j_gene: TRBJ1-5; CDR3nt: TGTGCCAGCAGCTTAGCGGGGGGGTCTGATCAGCCCCAGCATTTT; CDR3aa: CASSLAGGSDQPQHF
d_gene: -; abundance: -; v_gene: TRBV19; j_gene: TRBJ2-1; CDR3nt: TGTGCCAGTAGCACGTATGTTCTTCTGGGCGGGGGCCGTACCTACAATGAGCAGTTCTTC; CDR3aa: CASSTYVLLGGGRTYNEQFF
d_gene: TRBD1; abundance: -; v_gene: TRBV5-8; j_gene: TRBJ2-1; CDR3nt: TGTGCCAGCAGCTCTTGGACAGGGGGGTCCTACAATGAGCAGTTCTTC; CDR3aa: CASSSWTGGSYNEQFF
d_gene: -; abundance: -; v_gene: TRBV29-1; j_gene: TRBJ2-3; CDR3nt: TGCAGCGTTCTCGGTAACAGCGGCACAGATACGCAGTATTTT; CDR3aa: CSVLGNSGTDTQYF
d_gene: -; abundance: few; v_gene: TRBV5-1; j_gene: TRBJ2-3; CDR3nt: TGCGCCAGCAGCTTGGCGGGCGGGTTAGATACGCAGTATTTT; CDR3aa: CASSLAGGLDTQYF
d_gene: TRBD1; abundance: -; v_gene: TRBV7-9; j_gene: TRBJ2-7; CDR3nt: TGTGCCAGCAGCCCGGGGGCCCGACAGGGGACCTACGAGCAGTACTTC; CDR3aa: CASSPGARQGTYEQYF
d_gene: -; abundance: -; v_gene: TRBV5-6; j_gene: TRBJ1-6; CDR3nt: TGTGCCAGCAGCACCGACGGAGGGCTAAGATCACCCCTCCACTTT; CDR3aa: CASSTDGGLRSPLHF
d_gene: TRBD1; abundance: -; v_gene: TRBV5-6; j_gene: TRBJ2-2; CDR3nt: TGTGCCAGCAGTTCCAGGGGGCTTGCGAACACCGGGGAGCTGTTTTTT; CDR3aa: CASSSRGLANTGELFF
d_gene: -; abundance: -; v_gene: TRBV7-3; j_gene: TRBJ2-1; CDR3nt: TGTGCCAGCAGCTTCATTGAGCAGTTCTTC; CDR3aa: CASSFIEQFF
d_gene: -; abundance: -; v_gene: TRBV5-1; j_gene: TRBJ1-1; CDR3nt: TGCGCCAGCAGCTACCGGCGGGGCACTGAAGCTTTCTTT; CDR3aa: CASSYRRGTEAFF
d_gene: -; abundance: few; v_gene: TRBV7-7; j_gene: TRBJ1-5; CDR3nt: TGTGCCAGCAGACGCGTAAACGACAGCCCAAAACCCAATCAGCCCCAGCATTTT; CDR3aa: CASRRVNDSPKPNQPQHF
d_gene: -; abundance: -; v_gene: TRBV19; j_gene: TRBJ1-6; CDR3nt: TGTGCCAGTAGCGGTAATGAAACCCCCGATAATTCACCCCTCCACTTT; CDR3aa: CASSGNETPDNSPLHF
d_gene: TRBD1; abundance: -; v_gene: TRBV20-1; j_gene: TRBJ1-2; CDR3nt: TGCAGTGCGGACAGGGTCGAAGGCTACACCTTC; CDR3aa: CSADRVEGYTF
d_gene: -; abundance: -; v_gene: TRBV12-3/TRBV12-4; j_gene: TRBJ1-1; CDR3nt: TGTGCCAGCAGTTTGGTAGAGAACACTGAAGCTTTCTTT; CDR3aa: CASSLVENTEAFF
d_gene: -; abundance: -; v_gene: TRBV7-2; j_gene: TRBJ1-5; CDR3nt: TGTGCCAGCAGCTTAGTGGGCGGGGGTCAGCCCCAGCATTTT; CDR3aa: CASSLVGGGQPQHF
d_gene: -; abundance: -; v_gene: TRBV3-1/TRBV3-2; j_gene: TRBJ2-3; CDR3nt: TGTGCCAGCAGCCGGGGGAGAACAGATACGCAGTATTTT; CDR3aa: CASSRGRTDTQYF
d_gene: -; abundance: -; v_gene: TRBV16; j_gene: TRBJ2-1; CDR3nt: TGTGCCAGCAGCCAATTGCTGGGGGGCAATGAGCAGTTCTTC; CDR3aa: CASSQLLGGNEQFF
d_gene: -; abundance: -; v_gene: TRBV6-2/TRBV6-3; j_gene: TRBJ1-1; CDR3nt: TGTGCCAGCAGTTACCCTCCGACATACCCGGGCACTGAAGCTTTCTTT; CDR3aa: CASSYPPTYPGTEAFF
d_gene: TRBD1; abundance: -; v_gene: TRBV5-1; j_gene: TRBJ1-6; CDR3nt: TGCGCCAGCAGCTCGGGGGACAGGGATAATTCACCCCTCCACTTT; CDR3aa: CASSSGDRDNSPLHF
d_gene: -; abundance: -; v_gene: TRBV20-1; j_gene: TRBJ2-5; CDR3nt: TGCAGTGGCGGCAGGGAAGAGACCCAGTACTTC; CDR3aa: CSGGREETQYF
d_gene: TRBD1; abundance: -; v_gene: TRBV4-1; j_gene: TRBJ2-4; CDR3nt: TGCGCCAGCAGCCAAGATATCGAGGGGGCGGGAAACATTCAGTACTTC; CDR3aa: CASSQDIEGAGNIQYF
d_gene: TRBD2; abundance: -; v_gene: TRBV7-8; j_gene: TRBJ2-1; CDR3nt: TGTGCCAGCAGCCCTCAGGAGCTAGCGGGAGCAAATGAGCAGTTCTTC; CDR3aa: CASSPQELAGANEQFF
d_gene: TRBD1; abundance: -; v_gene: TRBV19; j_gene: TRBJ2-5; CDR3nt: TGTGCCAGTATCTTTCGGGACAGGGGCCCCGAGACCCAGTACTTC; CDR3aa: CASIFRDRGPETQYF
d_gene: TRBD1; abundance: -; v_gene: TRBV12-5; j_gene: TRBJ1-4; CDR3nt: TGTGCTAGTGGTTTAGGGGGCGCTGAAAAACTGTTTTTT; CDR3aa: CASGLGGAEKLFF
d_gene: -; abundance: -; v_gene: TRBV29-1; j_gene: TRBJ2-5; CDR3nt: TGCAGCGTTGAAGGGTGGGAAGAAACCCAGTACTTC; CDR3aa: CSVEGWEETQYF
d_gene: -; abundance: -; v_gene: TRBV6-1; j_gene: TRBJ1-2; CDR3nt: TGTGCCAGCAGTGAAGAGGTCAACTATGGCTACACCTTC; CDR3aa: CASSEEVNYGYTF
d_gene: -; abundance: -; v_gene: TRBV2; j_gene: TRBJ1-5; CDR3nt: TGTGCCAGCAGTGCGGACAGCAATCAGCCCCAGCATTTT; CDR3aa: CASSADSNQPQHF
d_gene: -; abundance: -; v_gene: TRBV28; j_gene: TRBJ2-6; CDR3nt: TGTGCCAGCAGTCCCTCCCCAGGCTTTGGGGCCAACGTCCTGACTTTC; CDR3aa: CASSPSPGFGANVLTF
d_gene: -; abundance: -; v_gene: TRBV29-1; j_gene: TRBJ1-4; CDR3nt: TGCAGCGTGGTCACATTTAATGAAAAACTGTTTTTT; CDR3aa: CSVVTFNEKLFF
d_gene: TRBD1; abundance: -; v_gene: TRBV2; j_gene: TRBJ1-4; CDR3nt: TGTGCCAGCACCGTCAGGACAGGGGGGGAAGAAAAACTGTTTTTT; CDR3aa: CASTVRTGGEEKLFF
d_gene: TRBD2; abundance: few; v_gene: TRBV3-1/TRBV3-2; j_gene: TRBJ2-5; CDR3nt: TGTGCCAGCAGCCCAGGGACTAGTTCCGATAGAGAGACCCAGTACTTC; CDR3aa: CASSPGTSSDRETQYF
d_gene: TRBD1; abundance: -; v_gene: TRBV19; j_gene: TRBJ1-2; CDR3nt: TGTGCCAGTAATACAGGGGGCATGGGCTATGGCTACACCTTC; CDR3aa: CASNTGGMGYGYTF